At least ten counts were recorded for the clone carrying this T cell receptor beta chain. The sample belongs to a study of neurological immune-mediated disorders. Germline V gene lookup returns CDR1 DFQATT and CDR2 SNEGSKA (reference sequence). Deletions cut 3 bases from V and 6 bases from J, with 14 bases between. This CDR3 spans 14 amino acids. In TCRdb, the 5' RACE reads were re-called with MiXCR into one record per CDR3 protein. Of 45,000 to 50,000 distinct CDR3 sequences listed, roughly 3.2% are singletons. The source of this sequence is a woman aged 50 to 65 with multiple sclerosis. The sequenced sample consisted of PBMCs. The V call is TRBV20-1, the J call TRBJ1-4; D is unresolved. The CDR3: CSARSTPWDEKLFF. The CDR3 nucleotides are TGCAGTGCTAGGTCGACACCTTGGGATGAAAAACTGTTTTTT.